Listed here is a single TCR beta chain. In the original analysis: Amplifying reference gene primers gave estimates of nucleated cell counts. Assay used: immunoSEQ multiplex PCR; TCRdb lists only in-frame clones, some missing. D and trimming were read from the DNA, whereas the V and J calls and clone size are those reported in that table. The profile shows about 97,000 clones, roughly 85% of them singletons. The sample originates from a study of blood T cell repertoires in COVID-19. Study details: The origin of the acute and convalescent COVID-19 samples was the United States, Italy and Spain.

From germline, CDR1 is SGHRS and CDR2 YFSETQ. V was shortened by 3 bases and J by 0 bases, with 9 bases between the two germline ends. CDR3 length: 14 amino acids. This clonotype originated in a man aged 45 to 65 with active COVID-19. This chain uses TRBV5-1 with TRBJ2-5; a possible D gene is TRBD1 (6 bases). The sample taken for sequencing was peripheral blood. CDR3 DNA: TGCGCCAGCAGCTCAGGACAGCACCAAGAGACCCAGTACTTC. The encoded protein is CASSSGQHQETQYF.